The rows below give T cell receptor beta chains drawn from one sample of a study of blood T cells in healthy people across ages. TCRdb re-analysed the 5' RACE reads in MiXCR, keeping a single row per CDR3 protein. Of 600,000 to 850,000 distinct CDR3 sequences listed, roughly 41% are singletons. Sequencing was done on a sample of blood. These receptors all come from a woman aged 60-70 years in good health. Each CDR3 is given with its conserved first and last residue. The order of the fields is J gene, V gene, D gene, clone size, CDR3 DNA, CDR3 protein. D genes are given only for firm matches. Clone size is not always given. Where it is, it says once, few, many or a class for expanded clones.

j_gene: TRBJ2-1
v_gene: TRBV7-2
d_gene: -
abundance: -
CDR3nt: TGTGCCAGCAGCTTAGTGTTTGGCAATGAGCAGTTCTTC
CDR3aa: CASSLVFGNEQFF

j_gene: TRBJ2-1
v_gene: TRBV7-2
d_gene: TRBD2
abundance: once
CDR3nt: TGTGCCAGCAGCCCGGTTCTGGCGGGAGGAGAGACCCAGTTCTTC
CDR3aa: CASSPVLAGGETQFF

j_gene: TRBJ2-7
v_gene: TRBV5-1
d_gene: TRBD1
abundance: -
CDR3nt: TGCGCCAGCAGCTGGACAGGGGGCGGGTACGAGCAGTACTTC
CDR3aa: CASSWTGGGYEQYF

j_gene: TRBJ1-2
v_gene: TRBV6-1
d_gene: -
abundance: few
CDR3nt: TGTGCCAGCAGTGAAGGGACAGATATCTATGGCTACACCTTC
CDR3aa: CASSEGTDIYGYTF

j_gene: TRBJ1-2
v_gene: TRBV9
d_gene: TRBD1
abundance: -
CDR3nt: TGTGCCAGCAGCACCCGGGACAGGGCTTATGGCTACACCTTC
CDR3aa: CASSTRDRAYGYTF

j_gene: TRBJ2-7
v_gene: TRBV4-2
d_gene: TRBD2
abundance: -
CDR3nt: TGTGCCAGCAGCCAAGATTCGGCGGGAGGTTCCTACGAGCAGTACTTC
CDR3aa: CASSQDSAGGSYEQYF

j_gene: TRBJ2-5
v_gene: TRBV29-1
d_gene: -
abundance: -
CDR3nt: TGCAGCGCGGGAGTCGGGCTGGGTCAAGAGACCCAGTACTTC
CDR3aa: CSAGVGLGQETQYF

j_gene: TRBJ2-1
v_gene: TRBV7-2
d_gene: TRBD2
abundance: -
CDR3nt: TGTGCCAGCAGCTTATGGGAGACTAGCTGGCCCTACAATGAGCAGTTCTTC
CDR3aa: CASSLWETSWPYNEQFF

j_gene: TRBJ1-1
v_gene: TRBV5-5
d_gene: -
abundance: few
CDR3nt: TGTGCCAGCAGATTGGACTACGGGGGCACTGAAGCTTTCTTT
CDR3aa: CASRLDYGGTEAFF

j_gene: TRBJ2-1
v_gene: TRBV29-1
d_gene: TRBD2
abundance: few
CDR3nt: TGCAGCGTTGAGGGACTAGCAGTCTCGAGCTCCTACAATGAGCAGTTCTTC
CDR3aa: CSVEGLAVSSSYNEQFF

j_gene: TRBJ2-7
v_gene: TRBV18
d_gene: -
abundance: -
CDR3nt: TGTGCCAGCTCACCACGGGGGGAATTCTACGAGCAGTACTTC
CDR3aa: CASSPRGEFYEQYF

j_gene: TRBJ2-6
v_gene: TRBV6-5
d_gene: -
abundance: few
CDR3nt: TGTGCCAGCATCGGTGCGTCTGGGGCCAACGTCCTGACTTTC
CDR3aa: CASIGASGANVLTF

j_gene: TRBJ2-7
v_gene: TRBV7-3
d_gene: -
abundance: -
CDR3nt: TGTGCCAGCAGCCCATGCAGAGGCTCTCCCTACGAGCAGTACTTC
CDR3aa: CASSPCRGSPYEQYF

j_gene: TRBJ1-6
v_gene: TRBV6-5
d_gene: -
abundance: -
CDR3nt: TGTGCCAGCAGTTTATGGGCAGTGGGGTCCTATAATTCACCCCTCCACTTT
CDR3aa: CASSLWAVGSYNSPLHF

j_gene: TRBJ2-5
v_gene: TRBV25-1
d_gene: TRBD1
abundance: few
CDR3nt: TGTGCCAGCAGTGACCCCCGGACAGGGGGAGAGACCCAGTACTTC
CDR3aa: CASSDPRTGGETQYF

j_gene: TRBJ2-5
v_gene: TRBV29-1
d_gene: TRBD2
abundance: few
CDR3nt: TGCAGCGTTCGACCTTTAGCGGGAGAAGAGACCCAGTACTTC
CDR3aa: CSVRPLAGEETQYF

j_gene: TRBJ2-1
v_gene: TRBV7-7
d_gene: TRBD2
abundance: -
CDR3nt: TGTGCTGGCAGCTCGGGACTAACGGGAGTCGTAGATGAGCAGTTCTTC
CDR3aa: CAGSSGLTGVVDEQFF

j_gene: TRBJ1-5
v_gene: TRBV7-2
d_gene: TRBD1
abundance: once
CDR3nt: TGTGCCAGCAGCTCGTACCAGGGGGCAGGCAATCAGCCCCAGCATTTT
CDR3aa: CASSSYQGAGNQPQHF

j_gene: TRBJ2-6
v_gene: TRBV12-3/TRBV12-4
d_gene: -
abundance: many
CDR3nt: TGTGCCAGCAGTTTTCTCGGGGCCACTGGGGCCAACGTCCTGACTTTC
CDR3aa: CASSFLGATGANVLTF

j_gene: TRBJ2-1
v_gene: TRBV5-1
d_gene: -
abundance: -
CDR3nt: TGCGCCAGCTTTGACAACGAGGGGAATGAGCAGTTCTTC
CDR3aa: CASFDNEGNEQFF

j_gene: TRBJ2-5
v_gene: TRBV21-1
d_gene: -
abundance: -
CDR3nt: TGTGCCAGCAGCAGCGGGACAGTAGACCAAGAGACCCAGTACTTC
CDR3aa: CASSSGTVDQETQYF

j_gene: TRBJ1-4
v_gene: TRBV20-1
d_gene: -
abundance: -
CDR3nt: TGCAGTGCTAGAGATCCGATGGGCCTTAATGAAAAACTGTTTTTT
CDR3aa: CSARDPMGLNEKLFF

j_gene: TRBJ2-1
v_gene: TRBV10-3
d_gene: TRBD2
abundance: few
CDR3nt: TGTGCCATCGCCGGTCTAGCGGGGAATGAGCAGTTCTTC
CDR3aa: CAIAGLAGNEQFF

j_gene: TRBJ2-4
v_gene: TRBV11-1
d_gene: -
abundance: many
CDR3nt: TGTGCCAGCAGCCTTCGGGGACCAGGAATCAAAAACATTCAGTACTTC
CDR3aa: CASSLRGPGIKNIQYF

j_gene: TRBJ2-1
v_gene: TRBV11-3
d_gene: -
abundance: -
CDR3nt: TGTGCCAGCGGCTTAGTGCTTTGGTCGAATGTGGGCGATGAGCAGTTCTTC
CDR3aa: CASGLVLWSNVGDEQFF

j_gene: TRBJ2-3
v_gene: TRBV11-2
d_gene: -
abundance: -
CDR3nt: TGTGCCAGCAGCCCTTTCGAGGGTGCGCGGGATACGCAGTATTTT
CDR3aa: CASSPFEGARDTQYF

j_gene: TRBJ2-1
v_gene: TRBV7-6
d_gene: TRBD1
abundance: -
CDR3nt: TGTGCCAGCAGCCATCGGGACAGAAGGGCTAATGAGCAGTTCTTC
CDR3aa: CASSHRDRRANEQFF

j_gene: TRBJ2-1
v_gene: TRBV18
d_gene: TRBD2
abundance: -
CDR3nt: TGTGCCAGCTCACCAGGCCAGGGACTAGCGGGAACTTACAATGAGCAGTTCTTC
CDR3aa: CASSPGQGLAGTYNEQFF

j_gene: TRBJ2-7
v_gene: TRBV5-1
d_gene: -
abundance: -
CDR3nt: TGCGCCAGCAGCTTGGCCCCTCAGGGGGGGACCCTCGAGCAGTACTTC
CDR3aa: CASSLAPQGGTLEQYF

j_gene: TRBJ2-5
v_gene: TRBV7-6
d_gene: TRBD1
abundance: few
CDR3nt: TGTGCCAGCTCCCTTGTTGGACAGGGGGCTGGGGGACAAGAGACCCAGTACTTC
CDR3aa: CASSLVGQGAGGQETQYF

j_gene: TRBJ1-4
v_gene: TRBV6-1
d_gene: -
abundance: -
CDR3nt: TGTGCCAGCAGTGAAGGACTCGGAGATGAAAAACTGTTTTTT
CDR3aa: CASSEGLGDEKLFF

j_gene: TRBJ1-2
v_gene: TRBV12-3/TRBV12-4
d_gene: TRBD1
abundance: few
CDR3nt: TGTGCCAGCAGTTTAGGGGGACAGGTTAACTATGGCTACACCTTC
CDR3aa: CASSLGGQVNYGYTF

j_gene: TRBJ2-7
v_gene: TRBV29-1
d_gene: -
abundance: -
CDR3nt: TGCAGCGTTGAAGTGACCAGCGCAGAAACCTACGAGCAGTACTTC
CDR3aa: CSVEVTSAETYEQYF